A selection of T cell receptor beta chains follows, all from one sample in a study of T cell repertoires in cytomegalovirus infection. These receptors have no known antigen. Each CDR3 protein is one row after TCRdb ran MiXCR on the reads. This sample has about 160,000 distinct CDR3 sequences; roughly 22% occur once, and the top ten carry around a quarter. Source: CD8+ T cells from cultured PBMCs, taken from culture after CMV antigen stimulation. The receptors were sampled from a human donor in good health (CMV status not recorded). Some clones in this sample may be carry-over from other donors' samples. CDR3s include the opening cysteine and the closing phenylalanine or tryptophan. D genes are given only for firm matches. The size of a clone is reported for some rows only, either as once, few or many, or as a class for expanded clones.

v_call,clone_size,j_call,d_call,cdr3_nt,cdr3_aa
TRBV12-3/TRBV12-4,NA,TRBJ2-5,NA,TGTGCCAGCAGTTTTGGGGGCAGACAAGAGACCCAGTACTTC,CASSFGGRQETQYF
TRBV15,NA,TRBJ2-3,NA,TGTGCCACCAGCAGGGACCCGTTTACAGATACGCAGTATTTT,CATSRDPFTDTQYF
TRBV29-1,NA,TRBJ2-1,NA,TGCAGCGTTGAAGATCAGGGTAATGAGCAGTTCTTC,CSVEDQGNEQFF
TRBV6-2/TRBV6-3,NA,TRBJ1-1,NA,TGTGCCAGCAGTTACGGGGGCAGGGAAGCTTTCTTT,CASSYGGREAFF
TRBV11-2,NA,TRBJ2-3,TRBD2,TGTGCCAGCAGCTTAATGGCTAGCGGAATAAACACAGATACGCAGTATTTT,CASSLMASGINTDTQYF
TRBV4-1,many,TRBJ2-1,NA,TGCGCCAGCAGCTACCGTCGGGGCCATGAGCAGTTCTTC,CASSYRRGHEQFF
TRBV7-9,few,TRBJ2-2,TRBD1,TGTGCCAGCAGCTTCCCCGGGACAGGCCAGGGGGTCGGGGAGCTGTTTTTT,CASSFPGTGQGVGELFF
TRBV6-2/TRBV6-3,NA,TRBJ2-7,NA,TGTGCCAGCACCCAAGGTAGATCCTACGAGCAGTACTTC,CASTQGRSYEQYF
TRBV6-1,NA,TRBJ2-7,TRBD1,TGTGCCAGCAGGGGGACAGGGATTGACGAGCAGTACTTC,CASRGTGIDEQYF
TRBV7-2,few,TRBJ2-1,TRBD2,TGTGCCAGCAGCAAGCGGGGTAGGGATGAGCAGTTCTTC,CASSKRGRDEQFF
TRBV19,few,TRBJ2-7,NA,TGTGCCAGTAGTCCCGCCAGGGCCTACGAGCAGTACTTC,CASSPARAYEQYF
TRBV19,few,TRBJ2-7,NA,TGTGCCAGTAGCTGGGACTTCCGAGGCACCTACGAGCAGTACTTC,CASSWDFRGTYEQYF
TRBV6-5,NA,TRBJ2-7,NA,TGTGCCAGCAGCACCCTAGGCGGGGTAAAGTCCTACGAGCAGTACTTC,CASSTLGGVKSYEQYF
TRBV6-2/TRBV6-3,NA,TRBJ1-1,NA,TGTGCCAGCAGTTCACCGGCGGTGGGGAACACTGAAGCTTTCTTT,CASSSPAVGNTEAFF
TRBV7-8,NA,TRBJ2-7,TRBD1,TGTGCCAGCAGCTCTTCCCGAGGGGGCGGCTACGAGCAGTACTTC,CASSSSRGGGYEQYF
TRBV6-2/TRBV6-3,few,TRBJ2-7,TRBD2,TGTGCCAGCAGCCAGCGGGGGGGCTTGTACGAGCAGTACTTC,CASSQRGGLYEQYF
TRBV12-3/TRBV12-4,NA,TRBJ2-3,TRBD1,TGTGCCAGCAGTTTTAAGACAGGGGGCCTGGCAGATACGCAGTATTTT,CASSFKTGGLADTQYF
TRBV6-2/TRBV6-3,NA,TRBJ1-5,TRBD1,TGTGCCAGCAGTTACAGGGACAGGGGGTCTTATCAGCCCCAGCATTTT,CASSYRDRGSYQPQHF
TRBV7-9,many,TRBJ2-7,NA,TGTGCCAGCAGTATGACAGCCGAGTTTCAGTACTTC,CASSMTAEFQYF
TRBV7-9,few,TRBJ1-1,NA,TGTGCCAGCAGCGCGGAATCGTCCGGGTTTTTGAACACTGAAGCTTTCTTT,CASSAESSGFLNTEAFF
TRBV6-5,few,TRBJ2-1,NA,TGTGCCAGCAGTTACCCCGGGGGCTACAATGAGCAGTTCTTC,CASSYPGGYNEQFF
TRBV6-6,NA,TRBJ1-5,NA,TGTGCCAGCAGTTACTCGGGACTGAGCAATCAGCCCCAGCATTTT,CASSYSGLSNQPQHF
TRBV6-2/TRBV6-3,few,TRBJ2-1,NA,TGTGCCAGCACCTTCACAGGTTTTACAGGGAATGAGCAGTTCTTC,CASTFTGFTGNEQFF
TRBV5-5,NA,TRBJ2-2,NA,TGTGCCAGCAGCTTGTTAGAGTTCGGGGGAGCCACCGGGGAGCTGTTTTTT,CASSLLEFGGATGELFF
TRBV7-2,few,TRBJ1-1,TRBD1,TGTGCCAGCAGCTTATTAGGGGGACAGGAAGCTTTCTTT,CASSLLGGQEAFF
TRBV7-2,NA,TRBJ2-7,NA,TGTGCCAGCACCCTAGGACCCCTCTACGAGCAGTACTTC,CASTLGPLYEQYF
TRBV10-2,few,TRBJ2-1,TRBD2,TGCGCCAGCACAAGCGGGGGGGCCTACAATGAGCAGTTCTTC,CASTSGGAYNEQFF
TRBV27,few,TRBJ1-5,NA,TGTGCCAGCAGTCCTCGAGGGCAGAACTATCAGCCCCAGCATTTT,CASSPRGQNYQPQHF
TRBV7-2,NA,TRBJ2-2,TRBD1,TGTGCCATTAGACAGGGGCCTACCGGGGAGCTGTTTTTT,CAIRQGPTGELFF
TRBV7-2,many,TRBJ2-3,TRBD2,TGTGCCAGCAGACCAGATATAGCGGGAGCCAGCACAGATACGCAGTATTTT,CASRPDIAGASTDTQYF
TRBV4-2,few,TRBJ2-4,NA,TGTGCCAGCAGCCCTAAAGACAGGGCCAAAAACATTCAGTACTTC,CASSPKDRAKNIQYF
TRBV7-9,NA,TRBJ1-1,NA,TGTGCCAGCAGCTTACGACCGATCGACAACACTGGAGCTTTCTTT,CASSLRPIDNTGAFF
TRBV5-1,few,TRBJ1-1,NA,TGCGCCAGCAGCGAATGGACAGACCAATCCGATATGAACACTGAAGCTTTCTTT,CASSEWTDQSDMNTEAFF
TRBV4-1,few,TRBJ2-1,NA,TGCGCCAGCAGCTTAAACCTAAGGGGCACGGATGAGCAGTTCTTC,CASSLNLRGTDEQFF
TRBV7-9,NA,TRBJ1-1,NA,TGTGCCAGCAGCTTATTAGGCCCCTCGACAGGCGGGAGGAAGACTGAAGCTTTCTTT,CASSLLGPSTGGRKTEAFF
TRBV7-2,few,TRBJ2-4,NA,TGTGCCAGCAGCTCCCGATACAATATCGCCAAAAACATTCAGTACTTC,CASSSRYNIAKNIQYF
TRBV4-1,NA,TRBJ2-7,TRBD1,TGCGCCTCCCAAGGTAGACAGGGGATATACGAGCAGTACTTC,CASQGRQGIYEQYF
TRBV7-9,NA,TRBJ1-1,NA,TGTGCCACCGGGGGCAGAATGAACACTGAAGCTTTCTTT,CATGGRMNTEAFF
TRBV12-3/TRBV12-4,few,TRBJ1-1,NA,TGTGCCAGCAGCGCTAGGCCCTTCTCGGCTTTCTTT,CASSARPFSAFF
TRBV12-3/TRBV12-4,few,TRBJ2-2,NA,TGTGCCAGCAGTTCCAGCGGGGAGCTGTTTTTT,CASSSSGELFF
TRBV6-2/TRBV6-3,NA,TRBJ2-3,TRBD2,TGTGCCAGCAGTTACATACTAGCGGGGGGCATCACAGATACGCAGTATTTT,CASSYILAGGITDTQYF
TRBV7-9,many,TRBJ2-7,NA,TGTGCCAGCAGCTGGTCAACACGATTCTACGAGCAGTACTTC,CASSWSTRFYEQYF